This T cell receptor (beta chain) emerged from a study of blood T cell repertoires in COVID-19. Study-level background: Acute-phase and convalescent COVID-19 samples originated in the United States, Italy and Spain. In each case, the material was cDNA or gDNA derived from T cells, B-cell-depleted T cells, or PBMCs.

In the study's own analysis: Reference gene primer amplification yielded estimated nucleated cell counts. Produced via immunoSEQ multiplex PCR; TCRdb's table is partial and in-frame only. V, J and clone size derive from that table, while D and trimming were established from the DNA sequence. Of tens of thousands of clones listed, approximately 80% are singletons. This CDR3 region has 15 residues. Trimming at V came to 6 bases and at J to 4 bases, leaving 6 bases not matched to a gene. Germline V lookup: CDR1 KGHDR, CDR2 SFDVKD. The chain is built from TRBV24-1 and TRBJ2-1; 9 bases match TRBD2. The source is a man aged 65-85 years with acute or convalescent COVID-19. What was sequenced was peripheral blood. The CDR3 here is CATSPPLAGYNEQFF. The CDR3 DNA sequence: TGTGCCACCAGTCCGCCCCTAGCGGGGTACAATGAGCAGTTCTTC.